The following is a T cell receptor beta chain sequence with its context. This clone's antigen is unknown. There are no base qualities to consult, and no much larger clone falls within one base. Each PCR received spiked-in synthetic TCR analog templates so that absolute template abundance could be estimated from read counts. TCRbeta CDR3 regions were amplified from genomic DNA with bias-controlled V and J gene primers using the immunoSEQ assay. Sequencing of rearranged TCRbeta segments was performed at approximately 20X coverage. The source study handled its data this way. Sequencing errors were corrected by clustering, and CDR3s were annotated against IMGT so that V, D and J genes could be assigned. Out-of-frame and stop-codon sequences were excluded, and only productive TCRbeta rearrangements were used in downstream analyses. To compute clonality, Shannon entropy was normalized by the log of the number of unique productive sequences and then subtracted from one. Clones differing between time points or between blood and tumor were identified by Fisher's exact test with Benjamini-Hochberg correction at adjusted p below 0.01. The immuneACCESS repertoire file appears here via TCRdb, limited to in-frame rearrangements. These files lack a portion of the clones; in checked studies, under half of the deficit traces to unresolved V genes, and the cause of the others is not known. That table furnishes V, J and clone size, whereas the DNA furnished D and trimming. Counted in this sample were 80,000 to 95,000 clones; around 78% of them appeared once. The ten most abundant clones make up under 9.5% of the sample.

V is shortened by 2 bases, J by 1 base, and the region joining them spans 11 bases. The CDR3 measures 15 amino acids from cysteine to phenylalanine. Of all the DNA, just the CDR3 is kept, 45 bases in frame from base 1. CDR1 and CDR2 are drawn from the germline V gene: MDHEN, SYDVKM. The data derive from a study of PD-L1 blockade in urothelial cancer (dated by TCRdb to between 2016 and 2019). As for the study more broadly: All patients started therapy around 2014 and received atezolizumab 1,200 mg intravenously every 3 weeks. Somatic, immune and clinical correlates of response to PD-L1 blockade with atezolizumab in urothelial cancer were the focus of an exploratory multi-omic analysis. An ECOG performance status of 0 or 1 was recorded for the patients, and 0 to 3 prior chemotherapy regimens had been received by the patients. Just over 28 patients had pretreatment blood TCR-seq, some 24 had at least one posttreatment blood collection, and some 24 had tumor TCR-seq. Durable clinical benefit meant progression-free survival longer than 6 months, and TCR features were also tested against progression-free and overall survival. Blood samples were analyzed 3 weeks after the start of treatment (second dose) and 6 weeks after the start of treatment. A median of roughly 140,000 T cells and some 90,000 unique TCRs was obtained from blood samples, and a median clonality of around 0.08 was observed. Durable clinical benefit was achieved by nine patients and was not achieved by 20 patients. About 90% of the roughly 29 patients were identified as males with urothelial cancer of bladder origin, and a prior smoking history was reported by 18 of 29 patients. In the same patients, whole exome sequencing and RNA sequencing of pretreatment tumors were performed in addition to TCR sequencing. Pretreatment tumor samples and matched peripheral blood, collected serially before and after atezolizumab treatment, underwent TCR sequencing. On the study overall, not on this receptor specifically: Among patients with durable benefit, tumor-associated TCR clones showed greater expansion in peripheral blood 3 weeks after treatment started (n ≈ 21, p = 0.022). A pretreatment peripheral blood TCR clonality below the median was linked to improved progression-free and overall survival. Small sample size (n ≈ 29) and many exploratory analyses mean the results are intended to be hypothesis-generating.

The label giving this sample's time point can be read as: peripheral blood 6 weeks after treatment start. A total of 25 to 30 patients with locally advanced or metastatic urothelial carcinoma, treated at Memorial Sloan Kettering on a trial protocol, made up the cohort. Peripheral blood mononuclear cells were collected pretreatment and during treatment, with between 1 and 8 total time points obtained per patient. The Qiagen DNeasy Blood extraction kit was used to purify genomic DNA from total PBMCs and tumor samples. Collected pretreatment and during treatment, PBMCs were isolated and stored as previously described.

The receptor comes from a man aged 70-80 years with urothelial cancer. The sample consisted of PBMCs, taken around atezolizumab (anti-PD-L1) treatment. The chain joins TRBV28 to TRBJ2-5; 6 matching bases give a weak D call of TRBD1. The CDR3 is CASSLAWDIQETQYF. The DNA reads TGTGCCAGCAGTTTAGCATGGGACATCCAAGAGACCCAGTACTTC.